The 6 T cell receptor beta chains reported below all come from one sample, sequenced in a study of metastatic and nonmetastatic thyroid tumors. Patients underwent thyroid surgery, and none had received any treatment before it. TCRdb re-analyzed the PCR reads through MiXCR. The sample has around 53,000 clones; roughly 20% are singletons. Sequences were obtained from blood. These receptors all come from a female donor with papillary thyroid cancer or a benign thyroid nodule (not recorded which). Some clones in this sample may be carry-over from other donors' samples.

V is TRBV11-2 and J is TRBJ2-1; D unresolved. CDR3 length: 16 residues. Trimming pared 5 bases from V and 5 bases from J, leaving 19 bases between. Germline CDR1 reads SGHAT; CDR2 reads FQNNGV. CDR3 protein: CASSPWAGVADNEQFF. The CDR3 nucleotides are TGTGCCAGCAGCCCCTGGGCAGGTGTCGCCGACAATGAGCAGTTCTTC. Combining the CDR3 with reference TRBV11-2 and TRBJ2-1 gives the whole variable domain EAGVAQSPRYKIIEKRQSVAFWCNPISGHATLYWYQQILGQGPKLLIQFQNNGVVDDSQLPKDRFSAERLKGVDSTLKIQPAKLEDSAVYLCASSPWAGVADNEQFFGPGTRLTVL.

Regarding this clone: One end of the junction is discordant with germline, which a read error may explain. The chain uses TRBV5-1 and TRBJ2-2; the D call may be TRBD1 or TRBD2 (5 bases each). The CDR3 contains 15 residues. In germline, CDR1 is SGHRS, CDR2 YFSETQ. The DNA for the CDR3 is TGCGCCAGCATCCCGGGACCTCCGAACACCGTGGAGCTGTTTTTT. This encodes CASIPGPPNTVELFF.

Note on this clone: The junction departs from germline at one end; a sequencing error may be responsible. The chain combines TRBV18 with TRBJ1-1, with D hard to call. There are 12 residues in the CDR3. Germline CDR1 reads KGHSH; CDR2 reads LQKENI. This chain's CDR3 is CVSSRGPNEAFF. In DNA form, the CDR3 reads TGTGTCAGCTCACGAGGTCCCAATGAAGCTTTCTTT.

This clone showed up just a few times. One end of the junction does not line up with germline, which may come from a read error. The gene calls are TRBV5-8 and TRBJ2-5, with a tentative D call TRBD2 (6 bases). The CDR3 runs 15 residues. Germline V gene sequence: CDR1 SGHTS, CDR2 YDEGEE. Written as DNA, the CDR3 is TGTGCCAGCAGCTTGCAGGAGGGACTGGGTCAGACCCATTACTTC. Its protein product is CASSLQEGLGQTHYF.

This clone was seen ten or more times. The V and J genes are TRBV7-8 and TRBJ2-1; 10 nucleotides align to TRBD1. The germline V gene encodes CDR1 SGHVS and CDR2 FQNEAQ. This CDR3 region has 16 residues. V gave up 0 bases and J gave up 4 bases; unmatched junction bases: 3. CDR3: CASSLAWDRGYNEQFF. CDR3 coding DNA: TGTGCCAGCAGCTTAGCGTGGGACAGGGGATACAATGAGCAGTTCTTC.

The rearrangement links TRBV5-1 to TRBJ2-3, with D perhaps matching TRBD2 (6 bases). This CDR3 has 15 residues. Germline V gene data show CDR1 as SGHRS and CDR2 as YFSETQ. V lost 5 bases and J lost 4, with 17 bases in between. The DNA of the CDR3 is TGCGCCAGCAGATTTTCAACGGGAGCTGCAGATACGCAGTATTTT. The encoded protein is CASRFSTGAADTQYF.